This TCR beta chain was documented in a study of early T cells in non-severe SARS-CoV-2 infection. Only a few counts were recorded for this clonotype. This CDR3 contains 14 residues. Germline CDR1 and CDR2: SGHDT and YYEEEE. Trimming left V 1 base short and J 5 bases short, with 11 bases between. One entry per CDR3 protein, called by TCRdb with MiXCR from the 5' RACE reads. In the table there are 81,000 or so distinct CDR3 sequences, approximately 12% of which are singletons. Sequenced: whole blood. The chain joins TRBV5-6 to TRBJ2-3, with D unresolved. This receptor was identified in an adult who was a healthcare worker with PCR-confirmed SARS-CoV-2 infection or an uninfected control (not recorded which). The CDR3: CASSLSLLVDTQYF. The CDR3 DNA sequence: TGTGCCAGCAGCTTGAGTCTGTTGGTAGATACGCAGTATTTT. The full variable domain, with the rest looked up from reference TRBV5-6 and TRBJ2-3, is DAGVTQSPTHLIKTRGQQVTLRCSPKSGHDTVSWYQQALGQGPQFIFQYYEEEERQRGNFPDRFSGHQFPNYSSELNVNALLLGDSALYLCASSLSLLVDTQYFGPGTRLTVL.